The 9 T cell receptor beta chains below all came from one sample that was sequenced in a study of beta chain features in type 1 diabetes. Overall study results and limits: Type 1 diabetes patients had TCRB CDR3s that were shorter (moderately but significantly so) in all four CD4+ subsets.

Every isolated RNA sample was fully reverse transcribed, so sequencing captured expressed TCRB transcripts. Data came from immunoSEQ multiplex PCR; TCRdb stores just in-frame clones and leaves some out. The data hold about 650,000 clones, with 12% observed a single time. These receptors have no known antigen. Sequencing input: naive CD4+ T cells from blood. These receptors were obtained from a man aged 25 to 40 with type 1 diabetes.

This clone was recorded a few times. The chain employs TRBV6-6 and TRBJ1-6, with D unclear. Deletions cut 6 bases from V and 9 bases from J, with 12 bases between. Per germline, CDR1 MNHNY and CDR2 SVGAGI (reference sequence). There are 13 residues in the CDR3. The CDR3 spells CASRDSNGSPLHF. In nucleotides, the CDR3 is TGTGCCAGCAGAGACTCCAATGGTTCACCCCTCCACTTT.

This clone has just a few counts. V usage is TRBV6-5 and J usage is TRBJ2-7; D is possibly TRBD1 (5 bases). Germline-derived CDR1 and CDR2 are MNHEY and SVGAGI. The germline V and J ends were trimmed by 8 bases and 3 bases, with 11 bases remaining between them. The CDR3 contains 12 residues. CDR3 sequence reads: CASQGVLYEQYF. The CDR3 region has the DNA TGTGCCAGCCAAGGGGTACTCTACGAGCAGTACTTC.

This chain uses TRBV5-4 with TRBJ1-1; D unclear. The CDR3 is made up of 13 amino acids. Trimming removed 1 base at V and 5 bases at J, with 9 bases between. Germline CDR1 reads SGHNT; CDR2 reads YYREEE (reference sequence). CDR3 coding DNA: TGTGCCAGCAGCTTGTACCGGGAAACTGAAGCTTTCTTT. This gives the protein CASSLYRETEAFF.

J is TRBJ2-3 and V is TRBV19, with 7 bases that match TRBD1. Per the germline V gene, CDR1 is LNHDA and CDR2 is SQIVND (reference sequence). This CDR3 is 17 amino acids long. V was clipped by 6 bases and J by 6 bases; unmatched bases: 18. Here the CDR3 reads CASRRGLRAGGTDTQYF. CDR3 nucleotides: TGTGCCAGTAGGAGAGGTCTAAGGGCAGGGGGTACCGATACGCAGTATTTT.

The table lists this clone with a few counts. V and J are TRBV29-1 and TRBJ2-4; either TRBD1 or TRBD2 may supply D (5 bases each). CDR1 and CDR2 (germline): SQVTM, ANQGSEA. The CDR3 has 12 residues. The V end lost 3 bases, the J end lost 7 bases, and 10 bases lay between the germline ends. This chain's CDR3 is CSVESGPNIQYF. Here the CDR3 DNA reads TGCAGCGTTGAGTCGGGACCCAACATTCAGTACTTC.

The J gene is TRBJ2-7, the V gene TRBV7-9; weak D call: TRBD2 (5 bases). Germline lookup yields CDR1 SEHNR and CDR2 FQNEAQ (reference sequence). The germline V and J ends were trimmed by 4 bases and 3 bases, with 16 bases remaining between them. This CDR3 region has 15 residues. CDR3 in DNA: TGTGCCAGCAGCTCCCTCCGGGATCCAATCTACGAGCAGTACTTC. Translation: CASSSLRDPIYEQYF.

This clone was observed a few times. The junction departs from the called germline gene at one end, perhaps through a read error. This sequence joins TRBV7-9 and TRBJ2-7; TRBD2 agrees at 10 bases. The germline gives CDR1 SEHNR, CDR2 FQNEAQ (reference sequence). This CDR3 comprises 15 residues. CDR3 residues: CASSLAGGYSYEQYF. CDR3 DNA sequence: TGTGCCAGCAGTTTAGCGGGGGGCTATTCCTACGAGCAGTACTTC. Drawing the rest from reference TRBV7-9 and TRBJ2-7, the complete variable domain is DTGVSQNPRHKITKRGQNVTFRCDPISEHNRLYWYRQTLGQGPEFLTYFQNEAQLEKSRLLSDRFSAERPKGSFSTLEIQRTEQGDSAMYLCASSLAGGYSYEQYFGPGTRLTVT.

This clone has a handful of counts. The CDR3 DNA reads as TGTGCCAGCATTCAGGTCACTAGCGGGTCCTACGAGCAGTACTTC. Protein sequence: CASIQVTSGSYEQYF. The chain carries TRBV6-1 and TRBJ2-7, with 9 bases identical to TRBD2. V lost 7 bases, J lost 1 base, and 8 bases stayed unmatched. Per the germline V gene, CDR1 is MNHNS and CDR2 is SASEGT. The CDR3 has 15 residues.

CDR3: CASSVRPALHNNSPLHF. Written as DNA, the CDR3 is TGTGCCAGCAGCGTTCGCCCGGCCCTCCATAATAATTCACCCCTCCACTTT. The rearrangement joins TRBV7-9 to TRBJ1-6; D is undetermined. The germline gives CDR1 SEHNR, CDR2 FQNEAQ (reference sequence). The CDR3 has 17 amino acids. V was pared by 5 bases and J by 5 bases, with 19 bases between. The full variable domain, completed using reference TRBV7-9 and TRBJ1-6, is DTGVSQNPRHKITKRGQNVTFRCDPISEHNRLYWYRQTLGQGPEFLTYFQNEAQLEKSRLLSDRFSAERPKGSFSTLEIQRTEQGDSAMYLCASSVRPALHNNSPLHFGNGTRLTVT.